The entry below gives a single T cell receptor (beta chain) sequence along with its context. Its cognate antigen is unknown. This CDR3 is 14 amino acids long. The germline CDR1 and CDR2 sequences are GTSNPN and SVGIG (reference sequence). Trimming cost V 7 bases and J 0 bases, with 15 bases left between them. This sample is drawn from a study of shared clonotypes between healthy human individuals. Across the study: Serving as donors were two women and three men, whose ages spanned 18 to 49. Study results and limitations: The diversity represented, both genetic and in exposure history, was limited by few donors.

Recent vaccinations or acute infections were absent in the healthy HIV-negative adult donors. Profiling relied on immunoSEQ multiplex PCR, and the TCRdb table lists in-frame clones only, not all of them. This sample has hundreds of thousands of clones, with around four fifths found just once. Sequenced sample: memory CD4+ T cells sorted from blood. Noted subset: CD45RA-negative fraction. This receptor was identified in a woman under 40 in good health. V usage is TRBV30 and J usage is TRBJ1-1; a weak D match, TRBD1 (6 bases). The CDR3 nucleotides are TGTGCCTTTGACTCGTCAGGGGTGAACACTGAAGCTTTCTTT. It codes for CAFDSSGVNTEAFF.